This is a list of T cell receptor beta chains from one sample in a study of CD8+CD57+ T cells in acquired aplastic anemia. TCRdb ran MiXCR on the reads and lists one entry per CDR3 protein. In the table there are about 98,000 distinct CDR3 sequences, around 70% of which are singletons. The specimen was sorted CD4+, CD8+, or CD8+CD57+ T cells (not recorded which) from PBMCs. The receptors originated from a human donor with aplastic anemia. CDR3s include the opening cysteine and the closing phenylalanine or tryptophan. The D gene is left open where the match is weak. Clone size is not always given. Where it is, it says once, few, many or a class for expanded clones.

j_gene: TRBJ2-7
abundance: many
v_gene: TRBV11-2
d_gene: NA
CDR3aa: CASSIPGTREQYF
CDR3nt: TGTGCCAGCAGTATACCGGGGACCCGTGAGCAGTACTTC

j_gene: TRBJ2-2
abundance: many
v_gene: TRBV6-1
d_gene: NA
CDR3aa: CASSSISGHTGELFF
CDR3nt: TGTGCCAGCAGCAGTATTTCAGGGCACACCGGGGAGCTGTTTTTT

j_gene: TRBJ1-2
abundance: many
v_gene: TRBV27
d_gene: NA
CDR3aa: CASSFSGTYGYTF
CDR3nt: TGTGCCAGCAGTTTCTCAGGGACCTATGGCTACACCTTC

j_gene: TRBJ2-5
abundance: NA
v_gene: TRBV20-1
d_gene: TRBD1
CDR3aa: CSATGQGSGETQYF
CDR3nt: TGCAGTGCTACGGGACAGGGGTCCGGGGAGACCCAGTACTTC

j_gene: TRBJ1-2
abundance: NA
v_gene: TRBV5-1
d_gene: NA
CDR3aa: CASSYGDSPNYGYTF
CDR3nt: TGCGCCAGCAGCTATGGCGACAGCCCTAACTATGGCTACACCTTC

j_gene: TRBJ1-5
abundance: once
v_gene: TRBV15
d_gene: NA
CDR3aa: CATSTFMGGIQPQHF
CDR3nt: TGTGCCACCAGCACCTTCATGGGGGGGATTCAGCCCCAGCATTTT

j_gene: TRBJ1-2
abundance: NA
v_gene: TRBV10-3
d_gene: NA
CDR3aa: CAISEALTYGYTF
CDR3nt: TGTGCCATCAGTGAGGCCCTAACCTATGGCTACACCTTC

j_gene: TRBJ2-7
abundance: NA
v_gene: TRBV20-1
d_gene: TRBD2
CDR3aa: CSATGTSGVPYEQYF
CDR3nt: TGCAGTGCTACGGGGACTAGCGGGGTCCCGTACGAGCAGTACTTC

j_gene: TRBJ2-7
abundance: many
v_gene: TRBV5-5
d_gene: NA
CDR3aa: CASSLEIGMAAYEQYF
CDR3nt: TGTGCCAGCAGCTTGGAAATCGGGATGGCGGCCTACGAGCAGTACTTC

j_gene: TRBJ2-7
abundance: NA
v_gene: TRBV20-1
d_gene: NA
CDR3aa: CSARGESGPSYEQYF
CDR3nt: TGCAGTGCTAGAGGCGAAAGCGGGCCCTCCTACGAGCAGTACTTC

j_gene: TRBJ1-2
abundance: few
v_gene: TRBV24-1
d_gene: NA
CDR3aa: CATSHDEREEHYGYTF
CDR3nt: TGTGCCACCAGTCATGACGAGAGGGAAGAACACTATGGCTACACCTTC

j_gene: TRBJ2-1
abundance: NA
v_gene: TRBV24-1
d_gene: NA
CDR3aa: CATSDPQGSYNEQFF
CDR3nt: TGTGCCACCAGTGATCCACAGGGCTCCTACAATGAGCAGTTCTTC

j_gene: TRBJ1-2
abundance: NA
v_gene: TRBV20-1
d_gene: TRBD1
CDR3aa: CSAKQGGVSYTF
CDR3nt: TGCAGTGCTAAACAGGGGGGAGTTAGCTACACCTTC

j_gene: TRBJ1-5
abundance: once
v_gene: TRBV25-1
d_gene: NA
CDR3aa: CASSRLTGPNQPQHF
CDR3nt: TGTGCCAGCTCACGACTGACAGGACCCAATCAGCCCCAGCATTTT

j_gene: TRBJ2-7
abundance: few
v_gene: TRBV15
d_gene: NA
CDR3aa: CATSRGLGVTSYEQYF
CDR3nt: TGTGCCACCAGCAGAGGATTAGGGGTGACCTCCTACGAGCAGTACTTC

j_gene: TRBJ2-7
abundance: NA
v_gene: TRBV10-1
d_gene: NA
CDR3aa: CASSELRTGTYEQYF
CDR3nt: TGCGCCAGCAGTGAATTGAGGACGGGGACCTACGAGCAGTACTTC

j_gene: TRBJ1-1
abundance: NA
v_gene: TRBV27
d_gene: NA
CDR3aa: CASTWGPNTEAFF
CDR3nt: TGTGCCAGCACCTGGGGACCCAACACTGAAGCTTTCTTT

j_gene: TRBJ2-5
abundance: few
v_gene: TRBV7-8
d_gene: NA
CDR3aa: CASSLLPWGAQYQETQYF
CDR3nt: TGTGCCAGCAGCTTACTCCCTTGGGGGGCTCAGTACCAAGAGACCCAGTACTTC

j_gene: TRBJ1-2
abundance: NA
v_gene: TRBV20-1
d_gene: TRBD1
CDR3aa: CSAYDRDGYTF
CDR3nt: TGCAGTGCTTACGACAGGGATGGCTACACCTTC

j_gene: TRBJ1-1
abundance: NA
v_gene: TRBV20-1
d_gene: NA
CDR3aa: CSAKFGSADTEAFF
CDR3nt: TGCAGTGCTAAGTTCGGGTCCGCTGACACTGAAGCTTTCTTT

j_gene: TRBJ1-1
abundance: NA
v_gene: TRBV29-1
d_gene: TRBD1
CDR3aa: CSVESLTGVMNTEAFF
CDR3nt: TGCAGCGTTGAGTCCCTTACAGGGGTCATGAACACTGAAGCTTTCTTT

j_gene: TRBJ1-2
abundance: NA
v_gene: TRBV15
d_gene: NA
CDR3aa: CATSRFVGPDGYTF
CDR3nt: TGTGCCACCAGCAGGTTCGTGGGCCCTGATGGCTACACCTTC

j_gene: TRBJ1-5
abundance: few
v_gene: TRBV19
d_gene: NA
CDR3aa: CASSIAPAQPQHF
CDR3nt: TGTGCCAGTAGTATAGCTCCGGCTCAGCCCCAGCATTTT

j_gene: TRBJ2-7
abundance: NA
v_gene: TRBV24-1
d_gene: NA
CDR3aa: CATSAAQGGEQYF
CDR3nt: TGTGCCACCAGTGCCGCACAGGGTGGCGAGCAGTACTTC

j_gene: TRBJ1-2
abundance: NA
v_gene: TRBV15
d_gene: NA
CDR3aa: CATSRSLPGSWGYTF
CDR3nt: TGTGCCACCAGCAGATCCCTTCCAGGGTCATGGGGCTACACCTTC

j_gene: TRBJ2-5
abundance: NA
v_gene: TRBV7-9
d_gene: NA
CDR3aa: CASSFLGETQYF
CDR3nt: TGTGCCAGCAGCTTTCTTGGAGAGACCCAGTACTTC

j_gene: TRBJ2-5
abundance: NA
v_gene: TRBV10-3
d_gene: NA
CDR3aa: CAISESRVGGRDQETQYF
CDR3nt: TGTGCCATCAGTGAGTCGAGAGTCGGGGGCCGTGACCAAGAGACCCAGTACTTC

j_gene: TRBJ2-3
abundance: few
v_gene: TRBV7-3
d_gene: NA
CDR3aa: CASSPTGNTQYF
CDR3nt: TGTGCCAGCAGCCCCACTGGGAATACGCAGTATTTT

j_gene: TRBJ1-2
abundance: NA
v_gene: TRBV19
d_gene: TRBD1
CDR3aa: CASGTGTSAGVF
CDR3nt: TGTGCCAGCGGGACAGGTACCTCTGCGGGGGTCTTC

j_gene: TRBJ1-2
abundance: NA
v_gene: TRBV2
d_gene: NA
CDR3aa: CASSSGPYYGYTF
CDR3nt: TGTGCCAGCAGTTCCGGGCCCTACTATGGCTACACCTTC

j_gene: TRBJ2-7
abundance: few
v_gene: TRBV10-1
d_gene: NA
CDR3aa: CASRRGGSSYEQYF
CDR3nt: TGCGCCAGCAGGAGGGGGGGCAGCTCCTACGAGCAGTACTTC

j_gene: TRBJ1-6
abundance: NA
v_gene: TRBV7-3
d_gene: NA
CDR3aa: CASSLMGKGNSPLHF
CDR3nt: TGTGCCAGCAGCTTAATGGGTAAAGGAAATTCACCCCTCCACTTT

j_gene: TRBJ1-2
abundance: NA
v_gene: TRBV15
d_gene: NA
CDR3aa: CATSRDRSANYGYTF
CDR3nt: TGTGCCACCAGCAGAGATCGTTCAGCTAACTATGGCTACACCTTC

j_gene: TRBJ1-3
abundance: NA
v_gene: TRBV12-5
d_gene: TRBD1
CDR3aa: CAGGLGPGQGVGGSGNTIYF
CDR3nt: TGTGCTGGTGGTTTGGGTCCGGGACAGGGAGTAGGGGGCTCTGGAAACACCATATATTTT

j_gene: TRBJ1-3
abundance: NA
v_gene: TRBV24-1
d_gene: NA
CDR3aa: CATSRSRGDSGNTIYF
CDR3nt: TGTGCCACCAGTCGCTCCAGGGGCGACTCTGGAAACACCATATATTTT

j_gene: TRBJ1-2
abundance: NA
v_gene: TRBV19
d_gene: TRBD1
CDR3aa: CASSIRGPLRGYTF
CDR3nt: TGTGCCAGTAGTATCAGGGGGCCTCTTCGGGGCTACACCTTC

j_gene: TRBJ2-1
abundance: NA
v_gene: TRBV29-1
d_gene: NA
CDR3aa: CSVDVVGSEQFF
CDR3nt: TGCAGCGTTGATGTGGTGGGGTCTGAGCAGTTCTTC

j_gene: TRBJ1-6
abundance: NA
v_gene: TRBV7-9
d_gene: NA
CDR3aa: CASSRGQLNSPLHF
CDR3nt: TGTGCCAGCAGCCGAGGACAGCTAAATTCACCCCTCCACTTT

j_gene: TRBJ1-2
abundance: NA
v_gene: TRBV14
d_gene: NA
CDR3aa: CASSQNYYGYTF
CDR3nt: TGTGCCAGCAGCCAAAATTACTATGGCTACACCTTC

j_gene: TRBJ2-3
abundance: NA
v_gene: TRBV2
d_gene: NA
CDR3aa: CASSGITDTQYF
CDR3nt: TGTGCCAGCAGTGGGATCACAGATACGCAGTATTTT

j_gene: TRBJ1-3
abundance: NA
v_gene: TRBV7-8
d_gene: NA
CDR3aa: CASSRRGPGNTIYF
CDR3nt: TGTGCCAGCTCCCGACGGGGGCCTGGAAACACCATATATTTT

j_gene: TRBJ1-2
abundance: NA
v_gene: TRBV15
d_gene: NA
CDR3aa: CATTGGEDYGYTF
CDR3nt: TGTGCCACCACAGGTGGGGAGGATTATGGCTACACCTTC

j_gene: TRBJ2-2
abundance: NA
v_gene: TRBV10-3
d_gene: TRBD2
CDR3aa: CASSPTSGGYAGELFF
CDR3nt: TGTGCCAGCTCCCCGACTAGCGGGGGATATGCCGGGGAGCTGTTTTTT

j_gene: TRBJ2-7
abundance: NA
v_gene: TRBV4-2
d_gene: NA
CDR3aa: CASSQEGAEQYF
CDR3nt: TGTGCCAGCAGCCAAGAAGGGGCCGAGCAGTACTTC

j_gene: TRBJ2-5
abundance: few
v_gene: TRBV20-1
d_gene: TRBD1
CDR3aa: CSARDAGTGQETQYF
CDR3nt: TGCAGTGCTAGGGACGCCGGGACAGGTCAAGAGACCCAGTACTTC

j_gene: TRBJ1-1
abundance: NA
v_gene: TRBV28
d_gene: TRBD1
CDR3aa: CASSPQTGWAEAFF
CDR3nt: TGTGCCAGCAGTCCACAGACAGGGTGGGCTGAAGCTTTCTTT

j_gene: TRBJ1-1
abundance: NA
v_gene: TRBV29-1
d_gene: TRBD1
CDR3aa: CSGDRGNTEAFF
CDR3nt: TGCAGCGGTGACAGGGGGAACACTGAAGCTTTCTTT